This T cell receptor beta chain was captured by sequencing in a study of blood T cell repertoires in COVID-19. The overall study: The United States, Italy and Spain supplied acute and convalescent COVID-19 samples. PBMCs, B-cell-depleted T cells, or T cells were the source of the cDNA or gDNA that made up the material.

This clone was seen a handful of times. In the original workflow: The authors estimated nucleated cell counts from reference gene primer amplification. Here immunoSEQ multiplex PCR was the method, and the copy in TCRdb shows in-frame clones only, minus some. V, J and clone size are those of that table, while D and trimming were read from the DNA. The sample holds approximately 75,000 clones; about 86% are singletons and the top ten take about 5.7%. Seattle cases were enrolled at active infection and followed longitudinally. The CDR3 consists of 13 residues. Germline V gene sequence: CDR1 SGHAT, CDR2 FQNNGV. The germline V and J ends were trimmed by 1 base and 8 bases, with 11 bases remaining between them.

The clonotype was recovered from a man older than 75 with COVID-19, enrolled during active disease. The chain couples TRBV11-2 to TRBJ1-2; D gene unclear. The material sequenced was peripheral blood. In nucleotides, the CDR3 is TGTGCCAGCAGCTTAGGGGTCACTAAGGGCTACACCTTC. Encoded protein: CASSLGVTKGYTF.